These 11 T cell receptor beta chains originate from one sample sequenced in a study of PD-1 blockade in mismatch repair-deficient tumors (dated by TCRdb to the late 2010s). Library preparation was by the immunoSEQ multiplex PCR assay. As stored in TCRdb, this immuneACCESS dataset retains in-frame rearrangements with V and J assigned. A fraction of the clones does not appear; measured against another copy, unresolved V genes explain less than half of the discrepancy, and the remainder lacks a known reason. Across this sample there are 120,000 or so clones, with about 86% seen only once. The leading ten clones occupy roughly 13% of the sample. Sequencing used peripheral blood, obtained 44 weeks after starting pembrolizumab. These receptors were obtained from an adult with mismatch repair-deficient cancer.

This chain's CDR3 is CASSPSKNEQYF. In DNA, the CDR3 is TGTGCCAGCAGCCCTAGCAAGAACGAGCAGTACTTC. The chain links TRBV28 to TRBJ2-7, with D possibly matching TRBD2 (5 bases). CDR1 and CDR2 from the germline V gene are MDHEN and SYDVKM. Trimming cost V 6 bases and J 5 bases, with 11 bases left between them. This CDR3 has 12 amino acids.

The chain is built from TRBV6-1 and TRBJ2-7; TRBD1 matches at 8 bases. Germline CDR1 and CDR2: MNHNS and SASEGT. V lost 6 bases and J lost 2; bases outside the gene matches: 9. The length of the CDR3 is 15 residues. CDR3 sequence (DNA): TGTGCCAGCAGCGGACAGGGAATATCAGCCTACGAGCAGTACTTC. This gives the protein CASSGQGISAYEQYF.

The sample holds one count of this clone. The V gene is TRBV29-1, the J gene TRBJ2-1; D is unclear. The CDR3 spans 16 residues. Germline CDR1 SQVTM, CDR2 ANQGSEA. Trimming left V 0 bases short and J 1 base short, with 13 bases between. CDR3 in amino acids: CSVEDPGRLSYNEQFF. CDR3 DNA: TGCAGCGTTGAAGATCCCGGCAGATTATCCTACAATGAGCAGTTCTTC.

The chain combines TRBV9 with TRBJ1-5; no clear D. V dropped 0 bases and J dropped 4 bases, with 11 bases sitting between them. Germline V gene lookup returns CDR1 SGDLS and CDR2 YYNGEE. This CDR3 contains 15 residues. The CDR3 DNA follows: TGTGCCAGCAGCGTAGCCGGGCGAGTGAATCAGCCCCAGCATTTT. The encoded protein is CASSVAGRVNQPQHF.

The chain couples TRBV27 to TRBJ2-3; D possibly corresponds to TRBD2 (5 bases). The CDR3 sequence is 15 residues long. V dropped 4 bases and J dropped 11 bases, with 22 bases sitting between them. Germline V lookup: CDR1 MNHEY, CDR2 SMNVEV (reference sequence). The CDR3 DNA reads TGTGCCAGCAGTTCCCCGACCGGGTCCGAGGGTAGGCAGTATTTT. This codes for CASSSPTGSEGRQYF.

The chain employs TRBV30 and TRBJ1-5; the match to TRBD1 covers 8 bases. The CDR3 loop spans 16 amino acids. J lost 2 bases, V lost 1 base, and 7 bases had no gene match. CDR1 is GTSNPN and CDR2 is SVGIG in the germline V gene (reference sequence). CDR3 protein: CAWSARTGRGNQPQHF. CDR3 DNA sequence: TGTGCCTGGAGTGCCCGGACAGGGAGAGGCAATCAGCCCCAGCATTTT.

A few counts support this clone. This sequence joins TRBV15 and TRBJ1-5; D is perhaps TRBD1 (5 bases). Germline-derived CDR1 and CDR2 are LNHNV and YYDKDF (reference sequence). V lost 1 base and J 3 bases, leaving 13 bases between the germline ends. The CDR3 is 16 residues long. The CDR3 nucleotides are TGTGCCACCAGCAGAGTCCGGGGGGACGACAATCAGCCCCAGCATTTT. This sequence encodes CATSRVRGDDNQPQHF. The full variable domain, rest sourced from reference TRBV15 and TRBJ1-5, is DAMVIQNPRYQVTQFGKPVTLSCSQTLNHNVMYWYQQKSSQAPKLLFHYYDKDFNNEADTPDNFQSRRPNTSFCFLDIRSPGLGDTAMYLCATSRVRGDDNQPQHFGDGTRLSIL.

The chain employs TRBV7-9 and TRBJ2-7; 9 bases fit TRBD1. CDR1 SEHNR and CDR2 FQNEAQ come from the germline V gene (reference sequence). J was trimmed by 0 bases and V by 5 bases; bases with no gene match: 5. The CDR3 extends over 15 amino acids. The CDR3 DNA reads as TGTGCCAGCAGCGCCTACAGGGGGCCCTCCTACGAGCAGTACTTC. It yields the protein CASSAYRGPSYEQYF.

This chain links TRBV5-6 with TRBJ2-5; 9 bases line up with TRBD1. The CDR3 consists of 15 residues. From germline, CDR1 is SGHDT and CDR2 YYEEEE. The V and J ends lost 4 bases and 4 bases, in that order; junction bases with no gene match: 8. The CDR3 here is CASSPPGTGRETQYF. CDR3 sequence (DNA): TGTGCCAGCAGCCCCCCCGGGACAGGGAGAGAGACCCAGTACTTC.

The chain links TRBV19 to TRBJ2-5; D gene ambiguous. Trimming took 1 base from V and 3 from J, leaving 6 bases between them. Germline V gene sequence: CDR1 LNHDA, CDR2 SQIVND (reference sequence). The CDR3 extends over 13 amino acids. CDR3 sequence (DNA): TGTGCCAGTAGTATAGGTGCCAAAGAGACCCAGTACTTC. Its translation: CASSIGAKETQYF. Full variable domain (missing parts from reference TRBV19 and TRBJ2-5): DGGITQSPKYLFRKEGQNVTLSCEQNLNHDAMYWYRQDPGQGLRLIYYSQIVNDFQKGDIAEGYSVSREKKESFPLTVTSAQKNPTAFYLCASSIGAKETQYFGPGTRLLVL.

The V gene is TRBV29-1, the J gene TRBJ2-5; 10 bases align to TRBD1. Unmatched junction bases numbered 2, after V lost 6 bases and J lost 4 bases. CDR3 length: 12 residues. The germline V gene has CDR1 SQVTM and CDR2 ANQGSEA. The CDR3 sequence is CSVTGGIETQYF. CDR3 DNA: TGCAGCGTGACAGGGGGCATAGAGACCCAGTACTTC.